This passage covers 23 T cell receptor beta chains from one sample sequenced in a study of blood T cell repertoires in COVID-19. TCRdb's copy holds only in-frame clones and misses some; the assay was immunoSEQ multiplex PCR. This table has about 68,000 clones, around 83% appearing once. What was sequenced was peripheral blood. Receptor source: a man aged 80 or over with acute or convalescent COVID-19.

The chain has TRBV5-1 and TRBJ2-1; 12 bases agree with TRBD2. CDR1 and CDR2 (germline): SGHRS, YFSETQ. V was pared by 3 bases and J by 10 bases, with 8 bases of the junction left unmatched. This CDR3 contains 15 residues. As DNA, the CDR3 is TGCGCCAGCAGCTCGGGACTAGCGGGCCGAGGGGAGCAGTTCTTC. Translation: CASSSGLAGRGEQFF.

The chain recombines TRBV18 with TRBJ2-7, with 13 bases fitting TRBD2. V shed 3 bases, J shed 6 bases, and the junction held 11 bases outside the gene matches. CDR3 size: 17 residues. Per germline, CDR1 KGHSH and CDR2 LQKENI. The CDR3 protein is CASSPPGLAGSTGEQYF. The CDR3 nucleotides are TGTGCCAGCTCACCCCCGGGACTAGCGGGATCCACGGGCGAGCAGTACTTC.

The chain links TRBV5-1 to TRBJ2-2, with 7 nucleotides matching TRBD1. CDR1 is SGHRS and CDR2 is YFSETQ in the germline V gene. Trimming removed 0 bases from V and 4 bases from J; junction bases left unmatched: 3. The CDR3 is 15 residues long. This CDR3 reads CASSLGHRGTGELFF. CDR3 DNA sequence: TGCGCCAGCAGCTTGGGGCACAGGGGCACCGGGGAGCTGTTTTTT.

The chain links TRBV10-3 to TRBJ2-3; weak D call: TRBD1 (6 bases). V shed 7 bases and J shed 0 bases, with 11 bases lying between them. The length of the CDR3 is 14 residues. Germline assignment: CDR1 ENHRY and CDR2 SYGVKD. Here the CDR3 reads CAITAGVSTDTQYF. DNA of the CDR3: TGTGCCATCACGGCAGGGGTTAGCACAGATACGCAGTATTTT.

The gene calls are TRBV5-1 and TRBJ1-2, with unresolved D. This CDR3 comprises 14 residues. Per germline, CDR1 SGHRS and CDR2 YFSETQ. V gave up 4 bases and J gave up 8 bases, with 18 bases separating them. In DNA form, the CDR3 reads TGCGCCAGCAGCCCGGGAGCTGAGGGTCTGGGCTACACCTTC. Translating it yields CASSPGAEGLGYTF.

This chain links TRBV6-4 with TRBJ1-1, with 10 bases fitting TRBD1. J gave up 5 bases and V 6 bases, and 9 bases lay outside the gene matches. The CDR3 loop spans 15 amino acids. CDR1 MRHNA and CDR2 SNTAGT come from the germline V gene. The CDR3 protein is CASRPDRGLGTEAFF. The CDR3 region has the DNA TGTGCCAGCAGGCCCGACAGGGGGCTGGGGACTGAAGCTTTCTTT.

The CDR3 region is CAISESGQGYEKLFF. The CDR3 bases are TGTGCCATCAGTGAGTCGGGACAGGGGTATGAAAAACTGTTTTTT. The chain joins TRBV10-3 to TRBJ1-4; 10 nucleotides match TRBD1. The germline V gene has CDR1 ENHRY and CDR2 SYGVKD. V lost 0 bases, J lost 6 bases, and 1 base stayed unmatched. The CDR3 is made up of 15 amino acids.

This chain connects TRBV7-9 to TRBJ2-7, with 7 bases lining up with TRBD1. Germline CDR1 and CDR2: SEHNR and FQNEAQ (reference sequence). This CDR3 has 14 amino acids. V was pared by 5 bases and J by 3 bases, with 7 bases of the junction left unmatched. The DNA of the CDR3 is TGTGCCAGCAGCACACAGGGGACCTTCTACGAGCAGTACTTC. It encodes CASSTQGTFYEQYF.

The V gene is TRBV24-1, the J gene TRBJ2-3; D ambiguous. This CDR3 is 11 amino acids long. The germline V and J ends were trimmed by 9 bases and 2 bases, with 5 bases remaining between them. The germline V gene has CDR1 KGHDR and CDR2 SFDVKD. CDR3: CATGLTDTQYF. DNA of the CDR3: TGTGCCACCGGGCTCACAGATACGCAGTATTTT.

This sequence joins TRBV24-1 and TRBJ2-1; unclear D gene. This CDR3 is built from 15 residues. CDR1 KGHDR and CDR2 SFDVKD come from the germline V gene. Trimming stripped 4 bases from V and 7 bases from J, with 16 bases between. The CDR3: CATSDPRRPGNEQFF. The CDR3 nucleotides read TGTGCCACCAGTGACCCCCGACGTCCCGGGAATGAGCAGTTCTTC.

The chain joins TRBV18 to TRBJ1-2; tentatively, D is TRBD1 (6 bases). The CDR3 is made up of 16 amino acids. Germline loops: CDR1 KGHSH, CDR2 LQKENI. V shed 5 bases and J shed 6 bases, with 22 bases lying between them. CDR3 sequence: CASSIEPPPGGDGYTF. The CDR3 coding sequence is TGTGCCAGCTCAATAGAACCCCCCCCGGGGGGCGATGGCTACACCTTC.

The CDR3: CASSPLGLAEYNEQFF. As DNA, the CDR3 is TGCGCCAGCAGCCCCCTGGGACTAGCGGAATACAATGAGCAGTTCTTC. This chain links TRBV5-1 with TRBJ2-1; 11 bases are shared with TRBD2. CDR3 length equals 16 residues. V trimming: 4 bases; J trimming: 4 bases; junction bases outside the gene matches: 7. Per germline, CDR1 SGHRS and CDR2 YFSETQ.

The rearrangement uses TRBV5-6 and TRBJ1-2, with no clear D. The germline CDR1 and CDR2 sequences are SGHDT and YYEEEE. V lost 5 bases, J lost 6 bases, and 14 bases lay in between. The CDR3 has 13 amino acids. The CDR3 loop is CASSHPGGDGYTF. Here the CDR3 DNA reads TGTGCCAGCAGTCATCCGGGTGGCGATGGCTACACCTTC. Variable domain in full (rest from reference TRBV5-6 and TRBJ1-2): DAGVTQSPTHLIKTRGQQVTLRCSPKSGHDTVSWYQQALGQGPQFIFQYYEEEERQRGNFPDRFSGHQFPNYSSELNVNALLLGDSALYLCASSHPGGDGYTFGSGTRLTVV.

The rearrangement uses TRBV28 and TRBJ2-1; 10 positions agree with TRBD2. J gave up 7 bases and V 8 bases, and 14 bases lay outside the gene matches. The V gene's germline CDR1 is MDHEN and CDR2 SYDVKM. This CDR3 region has 16 residues. As DNA, the CDR3 is TGTGCCAGCTCCCGGGGACTAGCGACAACCTGGAATGAGCAGTTCTTC. The encoded protein is CASSRGLATTWNEQFF.

The chain is built from TRBV6-5 and TRBJ1-5; 8 bases align to TRBD1. The V and J ends lost 5 bases and 2 bases, in that order; junction bases with no gene match: 2. This CDR3 is 14 amino acids long. Germline V lookup: CDR1 MNHEY, CDR2 SVGAGI. In DNA form, the CDR3 reads TGTGCCAGCAGTCCGGGACAGGGCAATCAGCCCCAGCATTTT. This codes for CASSPGQGNQPQHF.

The chain couples TRBV19 to TRBJ2-3, with 8 bases identical to TRBD2. J was trimmed by 0 bases and V by 6 bases; bases with no gene match: 8. CDR3 length: 16 residues. CDR1 and CDR2 (germline): LNHDA, SQIVND (reference sequence). The CDR3 spells CASRRTSGGSTDTQYF. The CDR3 DNA reads as TGTGCCAGTAGGAGAACATCGGGAGGGAGCACAGATACGCAGTATTTT.

The chain is built from TRBV18 and TRBJ2-2, with D tentatively TRBD1 (5 bases). The V gene's germline CDR1 is KGHSH and CDR2 LQKENI. This CDR3 comprises 14 residues. V was cut by 3 bases and J by 3 bases, with 8 bases left in between. The CDR3 here is CASSPTVDTGELFF. In DNA form, the CDR3 reads TGTGCCAGCTCACCGACAGTAGACACCGGGGAGCTGTTTTTT.

The rearrangement uses TRBV28 and TRBJ1-6; 10 nucleotides line up with TRBD1. Germline CDR1 MDHEN, CDR2 SYDVKM. V lost 3 bases to trimming and J lost 3 bases; unmatched junction nucleotides: 8. The length of the CDR3 is 18 residues. In nucleotides, the CDR3 is TGTGCCAGCAGTTTTGAAGGGACAGGGGTCCTCTATAATTCACCCCTCCACTTT. Protein product: CASSFEGTGVLYNSPLHF.

The CDR3 DNA sequence: TGTGCCAGTAGTGAAGACAGGGTTGGCAATCAGCCCCAGCATTTT. It codes for CASSEDRVGNQPQHF. This chain connects TRBV19 to TRBJ1-5, with TRBD1 matching 7 bases. V gave up 5 bases and J gave up 2 bases; unmatched junction bases: 6. Germline V lookup: CDR1 LNHDA, CDR2 SQIVND (reference sequence). The CDR3 extends over 15 amino acids.

The chain has TRBV6-1 and TRBJ2-1; 12 bases fit TRBD2. With 0 bases clipped from V and 7 bases from J, the junction kept 13 bases outside the gene matches. CDR1 is MNHNS, CDR2 SASEGT, per germline. This CDR3 spans 19 amino acids. CDR3 loop: CASSEAVGLAGWQANEQFF. CDR3 coding DNA: TGTGCCAGCAGTGAAGCGGTCGGACTAGCGGGGTGGCAGGCTAATGAGCAGTTCTTC.

The chain employs TRBV6-2 or TRBV6-3 and TRBJ1-5, with 7 bases matching TRBD1. CDR3 size: 19 residues. Germline V gives CDR1 MNHEY, CDR2 SVGEGT. V was pared by 0 bases and J by 0 bases, with 11 bases of the junction left unmatched. The CDR3 region is CASSYSIRQGIYSNQPQHF. The CDR3 DNA reads TGTGCCAGCAGTTACTCGATCCGACAGGGCATATATAGCAATCAGCCCCAGCATTTT.

This sequence joins TRBV6-5 and TRBJ1-2; maybe TRBD1 (6 bases). Trimming stripped 10 bases from V and 4 bases from J, with 19 bases between. This CDR3 comprises 14 residues. Germline CDR1 is MNHEY and CDR2 is SVGAGI. CDR3 coding DNA: TGTGCCACCAGCCGGGACACAGAGGGCTATGGCTACACCTTC. The encoded protein is CATSRDTEGYGYTF.

This chain links TRBV9 with TRBJ1-2, with 11 bases matching TRBD1. After removal of 3 bases from V and 8 bases from J, the junction contained 6 bases not matched to a gene. The germline V gene encodes CDR1 SGDLS and CDR2 YYNGEE. The CDR3 runs 14 residues. CDR3 DNA: TGTGCCAGCAGCGGGGACAGGGGGTCTCGAGGCTACACCTTC. Translating it yields CASSGDRGSRGYTF.